Below are 27 T cell receptor beta chains sequenced from a single sample in a study of shared clonotypes between healthy human individuals (dated by TCRdb to about 2020). The library was prepared using the immunoSEQ multiplex PCR assay. Imported from immuneACCESS, the table was reduced by TCRdb to in-frame sequences with V and J called. These copies leave out some clones; in studies compared against another copy, an unresolved V gene accounts for under half, and the cause of the remainder is not known. The sample includes some 2,000,000 clones, with approximately 96% observed a single time. The ten largest account for approximately 0.13% of the sample. Sequenced: naive CD4+ T cells sorted from blood. This specimen's cell subset or site label, per the study, means: CD45RA+ positively selected. The receptors here all came from a man aged 18 to 35 in good health.

This sequence joins TRBV5-1 and TRBJ2-1; 15 bases map to TRBD2. V trimming: 6 bases; J trimming: 9 bases; junction bases outside the gene matches: 22. This CDR3 is built from 20 residues. Germline CDR1 is SGHRS and CDR2 is YFSETQ. Written as DNA, the CDR3 is TGCGCCAGCACCTTTGTCATCGGACTAGCGGGAGGGAAGCAGCACGGTGAGCAGTTCTTC. Translating it yields CASTFVIGLAGGKQHGEQFF.

V is TRBV19 and J is TRBJ1-5; TRBD1 might be the D (6 bases). The germline CDR1 and CDR2 sequences are LNHDA and SQIVND (reference sequence). The V and J ends lost 7 bases and 6 bases respectively, with 16 bases between them. CDR3 size: 14 residues. The CDR3 nucleotides read TGTGCCAGTACAGGGGCGGCGATGGGTCAGCCCCAGCATTTT. Amino acids: CASTGAAMGQPQHF.

This rearrangement joins TRBV14 to TRBJ1-1; D remains unclear. With 2 bases removed from V and 1 base from J, the gap between germline ends came to 11 bases. The CDR3 spans 15 residues. CDR1 is SGHDN, CDR2 FVKESK, per germline. CDR3 in amino acids: CASSQRTIQNTEAFF. For the CDR3, the DNA is TGTGCCAGCAGCCAAAGGACGATACAGAACACTGAAGCTTTCTTT.

The chain carries TRBV10-3 and TRBJ1-2; weak D call: TRBD1 (6 bases). This CDR3 contains 14 residues. Germline V gene sequence: CDR1 ENHRY, CDR2 SYGVKD. Deletions cut 8 bases from V and 5 bases from J, with 18 bases between. The CDR3 reads CAIRRQESRYGYTF. CDR3 DNA: TGTGCCATCCGAAGACAGGAATCAAGGTATGGCTACACCTTC.

Concerning this clone: The same CDR3 arises from other DNA sequences in this sample as well. CDR3 loop: CASSESGRVEQFF. The CDR3, as DNA: TGTGCCAGCAGTGAATCCGGCAGGGTTGAGCAGTTCTTC. The rearrangement joins TRBV6-1 to TRBJ2-1; TRBD1 is a possible D gene (5 bases). V was shortened by 2 bases and J by 9 bases, with 11 bases between the two germline ends. CDR1 is MNHNS and CDR2 is SASEGT in the germline V gene. This CDR3 has 13 residues.

The J gene is TRBJ2-7, the V gene TRBV27; 7 bases are a match to TRBD2. This CDR3 contains 15 residues. Losses at the gene ends were 2 bases for V and 4 bases for J; bases not matched to a gene: 8. CDR1 and CDR2 from the germline V gene are MNHEY and SMNVEV (reference sequence). The CDR3 region has the DNA TGTGCCAGCAGTTTAAGGGGTTGGGGGGGGTACGAGCAGTACTTC. Translated, it gives CASSLRGWGGYEQYF.

The rearrangement links TRBV6-5 to TRBJ2-7; 13 bases are a match to TRBD2. V shed 4 bases and J 1 base; nucleotides not matched to a gene: 4. This CDR3 is built from 16 residues. The V gene's germline CDR1 is MNHEY and CDR2 SVGAGI. CDR3 in amino acids: CASSSGLAGPSYEQYF. In DNA form, the CDR3 reads TGTGCCAGCAGTTCGGGACTAGCGGGACCTTCCTACGAGCAGTACTTC.

The V gene is TRBV5-4, the J gene TRBJ1-2, with D hard to call. Germline CDR1 is SGHNT and CDR2 is YYREEE (reference sequence). V lost 2 bases and J lost 6, with 11 bases in between. The CDR3 totals 13 residues. The CDR3 loop is CASSLDGANGYTF. Here the CDR3 DNA reads TGTGCCAGCAGCTTAGACGGAGCGAATGGCTACACCTTC.

This clone is a singleton in its sample. The chain carries TRBV10-1 and TRBJ2-3, with 11 bases fitting TRBD2. This CDR3 is 18 amino acids long. The germline CDR1 and CDR2 sequences are WNHNN and SYGVQD (reference sequence). The trim removed 5 bases at V and 0 bases at J, leaving 10 bases unmatched. The CDR3 protein is CASSRSLAGGSSTDTQYF. The DNA of the CDR3 is TGCGCCAGCAGTCGGAGCCTAGCGGGAGGTTCTAGCACAGATACGCAGTATTTT.

V usage is TRBV28 and J usage is TRBJ1-2; the D is unclear. Germline V gene lookup returns CDR1 MDHEN and CDR2 SYDVKM. V dropped 6 bases and J dropped 4 bases, with 18 bases sitting between them. The CDR3 extends over 15 amino acids. In DNA form, the CDR3 reads TGTGCCAGCAGCCGACAAGGTACGGGTGCCTATGGCTACACCTTC. It encodes CASSRQGTGAYGYTF.

The gene calls are TRBV25-1 and TRBJ2-7; TRBD1 might be the D (6 bases). This CDR3 is built from 14 residues. V lost 10 bases and J 2 bases, leaving 18 bases between the germline ends. Germline-derived CDR1 and CDR2 are MGHDK and SYGVNS. CDR3 sequence reads: CATTAGQSPYEQYF. The CDR3 DNA sequence: TGTGCCACCACGGCCGGACAGTCCCCCTACGAGCAGTACTTC.

The V call is TRBV6-1, the J call TRBJ1-5; TRBD1 might be the D (5 bases). The CDR3 extends over 15 amino acids. CDR1 and CDR2 from the germline V gene are MNHNS and SASEGT. Trimming shortened V by 5 bases and J by 0 bases, and 11 bases separated the two germline ends. CDR3 DNA: TGTGCCAGCAGTAACCCGACAGATAGCAATCAGCCCCAGCATTTT. Its translation: CASSNPTDSNQPQHF.

The rearrangement uses TRBV7-3 and TRBJ1-3; D unclear. The CDR3 sequence is 17 residues long. The germline V and J ends were trimmed by 0 bases and 0 bases, with 12 bases remaining between them. Germline loops: CDR1 SGHTA, CDR2 FQGTGA. CDR3 loop: CASSLTGGGASGNTIYF. Written as DNA, the CDR3 is TGTGCCAGCAGCTTAACCGGCGGAGGTGCCTCTGGAAACACCATATATTTT. Variable domain in full (rest from reference TRBV7-3 and TRBJ1-3): GAGVSQTPSNKVTEKGKYVELRCDPISGHTALYWYRQSLGQGPEFLIYFQGTGAADDSGLPNDRFFAVRPEGSVSTLKIQRTERGDSAVYLCASSLTGGGASGNTIYFGEGSWLTVV.

This chain links TRBV5-1 with TRBJ2-7; D ambiguous. V was trimmed by 4 bases and J by 5 bases, leaving 4 bases between them. The CDR3 is made up of 10 amino acids. Germline V CDR1 and CDR2: SGHRS, YFSETQ. For the CDR3, the DNA is TGCGCCAGCAGCATCCACGAGCAGTACTTC. Translated: CASSIHEQYF.

J is TRBJ1-1 and V is TRBV5-4; D call uncertain. The CDR3 totals 15 residues. V was clipped by 4 bases and J by 1 base, with 14 bases between them. From germline, CDR1 is SGHNT and CDR2 YYREEE (reference sequence). The CDR3 is CASSRAASQNTEAFF. The CDR3, as DNA: TGTGCCAGCAGCCGGGCCGCCAGCCAGAACACTGAAGCTTTCTTT. Supplemented by reference TRBV5-4 and TRBJ1-1, the full variable domain reads ETGVTQSPTHLIKTRGQQVTLRCSSQSGHNTVSWYQQALGQGPQFIFQYYREEENGRGNFPPRFSGLQFPNYSSELNVNALELDDSALYLCASSRAASQNTEAFFGQGTRLTVV.

The rearrangement links TRBV27 to TRBJ2-7, with TRBD1 matching 8 bases. Germline V gives CDR1 MNHEY, CDR2 SMNVEV (reference sequence). This CDR3 comprises 15 residues. V trimming: 5 bases; J trimming: 2 bases; junction bases outside the gene matches: 8. The CDR3 spells CASSDPGTGPYEQYF. CDR3 in DNA: TGTGCCAGCAGTGACCCCGGGACAGGACCCTACGAGCAGTACTTC.

This chain joins TRBV5-8 and TRBJ1-4; D gene uncertain. Trimming cost V 2 bases and J 5 bases, with 13 bases left between them. CDR3 length: 15 amino acids. Germline V gene sequence: CDR1 SGHTS, CDR2 YDEGEE. DNA of the CDR3: TGTGCCAGCAGCTTTGATAAGGTTCCAAATGAAAAACTGTTTTTT. Protein product: CASSFDKVPNEKLFF.

The V call is TRBV5-1, the J call TRBJ2-4, with 7 bases matching TRBD1. Germline V gene sequence: CDR1 SGHRS, CDR2 YFSETQ. J lost 3 bases, V lost 4 bases, and 13 bases had no gene match. This CDR3 comprises 17 residues. In nucleotides, the CDR3 is TGCGCCAGCAGCGAAGGTGGGACAGCTGACGGCAAAAACATTCAGTACTTC. Amino acid sequence: CASSEGGTADGKNIQYF.

The chain has TRBV28 and TRBJ1-2; 9 bases fit TRBD1. J gave up 8 bases and V 6 bases, and 16 bases lay outside the gene matches. The CDR3 extends over 16 amino acids. Germline values: CDR1 MDHEN, CDR2 SYDVKM. CDR3 amino acids: CASRPPGQGSREGYTF. Written as DNA, the CDR3 is TGTGCCAGCAGACCTCCGGGACAGGGCAGTCGAGAAGGCTACACCTTC.

CDR3 sequence reads: CASSFPASDTQYF. DNA for the CDR3: TGTGCCAGCAGCTTCCCAGCCTCAGATACGCAGTATTTT. The chain links TRBV5-4 to TRBJ2-3; D unresolved. The V and J ends lost 2 bases and 4 bases respectively, with 8 bases between them. There are 13 residues in the CDR3. Germline lookup yields CDR1 SGHNT and CDR2 YYREEE (reference sequence). The full variable domain, its missing parts supplied by reference TRBV5-4 and TRBJ2-3, is ETGVTQSPTHLIKTRGQQVTLRCSSQSGHNTVSWYQQALGQGPQFIFQYYREEENGRGNFPPRFSGLQFPNYSSELNVNALELDDSALYLCASSFPASDTQYFGPGTRLTVL.

This chain links TRBV19 with TRBJ1-1; maybe TRBD1 (5 bases). The germline gives CDR1 LNHDA, CDR2 SQIVND (reference sequence). V dropped 7 bases and J dropped 3 bases, with 12 bases sitting between them. The CDR3 spans 13 residues. The CDR3 is CASIAGHYTEAFF. As DNA, the CDR3 is TGTGCCAGTATTGCAGGGCACTACACTGAAGCTTTCTTT.

This chain connects TRBV12-5 to TRBJ1-3, with D tentatively TRBD1 (6 bases). V lost 1 base and J lost 4, with 26 bases in between. The V gene's germline CDR1 is LGHNT and CDR2 FRNRAP. The CDR3 consists of 20 residues. The CDR3 protein is CASGLASSQQGSAEGNTIYF. DNA for the CDR3: TGTGCTAGTGGTTTGGCAAGCTCACAACAGGGTTCGGCTGAGGGAAACACCATATATTTT.

The chain has TRBV10-3 and TRBJ2-5; TRBD1 matches at 10 bases. J lost 5 bases, V lost 10 bases, and 10 bases had no gene match. CDR3 size: 14 residues. Germline loops: CDR1 ENHRY, CDR2 SYGVKD. The CDR3 DNA follows: TGTGCCACCCAGACAGGGGGCGGCGGGGAGACCCAGTACTTC. This encodes CATQTGGGGETQYF.

The rearrangement links TRBV29-1 to TRBJ2-6; D gene ambiguous. The germline V gene has CDR1 SQVTM and CDR2 ANQGSEA. The CDR3 runs 17 residues. Trimming cost V 0 bases and J 7 bases, with 19 bases left between them. CDR3 region: CSVEDRNSAFGANVLTF. The CDR3 coding sequence is TGCAGCGTTGAAGATCGGAATTCGGCCTTTGGAGCCAACGTCCTGACTTTC.

The genes are TRBV7-2 and TRBJ2-3, with 12 bases lining up with TRBD2. Germline V gene data show CDR1 as SGHTA and CDR2 as FQGNSA. The CDR3 consists of 15 residues. The ends lost 4 bases at V and 5 bases at J; junction bases unmatched: 4. The CDR3 is CASSSSGRAGDTQYF. The CDR3 DNA reads TGTGCCAGCAGCTCTAGCGGGAGGGCGGGAGATACGCAGTATTTT.

Note on this clone: The same CDR3 is also encoded by other DNA sequences in this sample. The V call is TRBV5-1, the J call TRBJ2-7, with a possible D match to TRBD1 (5 bases). CDR3 size: 14 residues. Germline CDR1 is SGHRS and CDR2 is YFSETQ. The ends were cut back, 1 base at V and 2 bases at J, with 10 bases in the middle. The DNA of the CDR3 is TGCGCCAGCAGCTTGACCCCAGGGCCCTACGAGCAGTACTTC. This translates into CASSLTPGPYEQYF.

This chain connects TRBV18 to TRBJ2-3, with 8 bases aligning to TRBD1. The V gene's germline CDR1 is KGHSH and CDR2 LQKENI. The CDR3 loop spans 15 amino acids. J lost 6 bases, V lost 3 bases, and 8 bases had no gene match. CDR3 sequence (DNA): TGTGCCAGCTCACCCCAGGCCCAGGGGGCCGATACGCAGTATTTT. The encoded protein is CASSPQAQGADTQYF.